What follows describes a single T cell receptor (beta chain). What it binds is not known. These data originate in a study of OX40 agonist ivuxolimab in advanced cancers. Study results and limitations: It was also the case that some nonresponders had low normalized T-cell clonal expansion.

TCRdb's copy holds only in-frame clones and misses some; the assay was immunoSEQ multiplex PCR. The data contain some 83,000 clones, around 85% of them singletons. V shed 3 bases and J shed 1 base, with 6 bases lying between them. This CDR3 contains 13 residues. Germline CDR1 is SGHTA and CDR2 is FQGTGA. Peripheral blood came from all dose cohorts at three timepoints. The sample consisted of CD4+ or CD8+ T cells sorted from blood, taken in a trial of the OX40 agonist ivuxolimab. This TCR was recovered from an adult with an advanced solid tumor such as melanoma, head and neck, liver or kidney cancer. This chain connects TRBV7-3 to TRBJ1-1; D gene unclear. The CDR3 reads CASSFTENTEAFF. DNA of the CDR3: TGTGCCAGCAGCTTTACGGAGAACACTGAAGCTTTCTTT.